The 5 T cell receptor beta chains below all came from one sample that was sequenced in a study of T cell changes during pregnancy in multiple sclerosis. Measured with immunoSEQ multiplex PCR; TCRdb has only the in-frame clones, and not every one. The table has approximately 92,000 clones, 93% seen once. The source was peripheral blood, collected after pregnancy. The source is a female donor with multiple sclerosis, enrolled in a pregnancy study.

This sequence joins TRBV5-1 and TRBJ2-5; TRBD1 is a possible D gene (6 bases). The CDR3 length is 14 residues. V gave up 0 bases and J gave up 3 bases, with 9 bases separating them. Per the germline V gene, CDR1 is SGHRS and CDR2 is YFSETQ. The CDR3 region is CASSLAQGKETQYF. The CDR3 DNA reads as TGCGCCAGCAGCTTGGCTCAGGGGAAAGAGACCCAGTACTTC. Based on the CDR3 plus reference TRBV5-1 and TRBJ2-5, the full variable domain is KAGVTQTPRYLIKTRGQQVTLSCSPISGHRSVSWYQQTPGQGLQFLFEYFSETQRNKGNFPGRFSGRQFSNSRSEMNVSTLELGDSALYLCASSLAQGKETQYFGPGTRLLVL.

The chain joins TRBV30 to TRBJ2-3, with D possibly being TRBD2 (5 bases). CDR3 size: 15 residues. Looked up from germline, CDR1 is GTSNPN and CDR2 is SVGIG (reference sequence). Trimming stripped 1 base from V and 6 bases from J, with 17 bases between. CDR3 nucleotide sequence: TGTGCCTGGAGTGCCTTAGCTCTAGCCGGGGATACGCAGTATTTT. Its translation is CAWSALALAGDTQYF. The full variable domain, its missing parts supplied by reference TRBV30 and TRBJ2-3, is SQTIHQWPATLVQPVGSPLSLECTVEGTSNPNLYWYRQAAGRGLQLLFYSVGIGQISSEVPQNLSASRPQDRQFILSSKKLLLSDSGFYLCAWSALALAGDTQYFGPGTRLTVL.

The chain couples TRBV2 to TRBJ2-3, with D maybe TRBD2 (6 bases). Deletions cut 10 bases from V and 6 bases from J, with 23 bases between. This CDR3 spans 15 amino acids. Germline-derived CDR1 and CDR2 are SNHLY and FYNNEI. As DNA, the CDR3 is TGTGCCAACCCCAGATCGGGAGTCCTTAGGGATACGCAGTATTTT. It yields the protein CANPRSGVLRDTQYF.

The chain uses TRBV10-3 and TRBJ2-1; 11 bases match TRBD2. The V gene's germline CDR1 is ENHRY and CDR2 SYGVKD. The CDR3 covers 17 residues. V lost 10 bases to trimming and J lost 9 bases; unmatched junction nucleotides: 20. The CDR3 DNA sequence: TGTGCCACTTCCTCGACGGTGCTAGCGGGAGGAGGGGGTGAGCAGTTCTTC. Its protein is CATSSTVLAGGGGEQFF.

The J gene is TRBJ2-3, the V gene TRBV20-1, with D hard to call. The germline CDR1 and CDR2 sequences are DFQATT and SNEGSKA (reference sequence). The CDR3 runs 10 residues. Trimming removed 3 bases from V and 4 bases from J, with 2 bases in between. The CDR3 DNA reads as TGCAGTGCTAGCTCAGATACGCAGTATTTT. Amino acids: CSASSDTQYF.